This TCR beta chain was captured in a study of T cells in Graves' hyperthyroidism and ophthalmopathy. Study in general: At the time of initial diagnosis and before any treatment, peripheral blood was collected. Study findings and constraints: Most clonotypes expanded in the thyroid (above 0.001) were also present in blood. Through a model of 13 V-J features, ophthalmopathy was separated from stable hyperthyroidism.

This clonotype has just one count. The target antigen is unknown. Clinical symptoms, serum thyroxine, TRAb, thyroid ultrasound and orbital computed tomography established diagnosis. The source material, RNA transcripts, was used to amplify TCR beta CDR3 regions. When the TCR CDR3 underwent first-round RT-PCR, the HTBI primer set was used. Using its own MiXCR run on the multiplex PCR reads, TCRdb lists one record per CDR3 protein. The repertoire holds some 650,000 distinct CDR3 sequences, approximately 16% seen once, with about 3.5% in the top ten. This CDR3 is built from 13 residues. Germline V gene sequence: CDR1 DFQATT, CDR2 SNEGSKA (reference sequence). V shed 6 bases and J shed 0 bases, with 11 bases lying between them.

This clonotype originated in a woman aged 40 to 50 with Graves' ophthalmopathy. The chain recombines TRBV20-1 with TRBJ1-1; D remains ambiguous. The sequenced sample was blood. The chain's CDR3 is CSALVTLNTEAFF. The CDR3 DNA sequence: TGCAGTGCATTGGTGACCCTGAACACTGAAGCTTTCTTT.